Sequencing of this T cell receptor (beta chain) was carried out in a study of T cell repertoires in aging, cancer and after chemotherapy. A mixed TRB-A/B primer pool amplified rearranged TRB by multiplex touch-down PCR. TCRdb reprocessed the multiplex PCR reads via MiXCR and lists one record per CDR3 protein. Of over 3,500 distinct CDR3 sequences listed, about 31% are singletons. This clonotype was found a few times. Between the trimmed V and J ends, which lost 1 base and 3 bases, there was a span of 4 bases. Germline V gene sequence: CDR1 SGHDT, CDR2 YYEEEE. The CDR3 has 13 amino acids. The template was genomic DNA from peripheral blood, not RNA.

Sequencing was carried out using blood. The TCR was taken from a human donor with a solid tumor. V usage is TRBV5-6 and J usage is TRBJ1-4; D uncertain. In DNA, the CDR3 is TGTGCCAGCAGCTTGTGGGCTAATGAAAAACTGTTTTTT. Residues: CASSLWANEKLFF.